A single sample gave rise to the 19 T cell receptor beta chains below, sequenced in a study of T-cell memory formation after mild COVID-19. TCRdb fed the 5' RACE reads into MiXCR, producing one record per CDR3 protein. The sample carries roughly 600,000 distinct CDR3 sequences, around 17% recorded once. The sequenced material came from PBMCs or a T cell subset sorted from them (not recorded which). These receptors all come from an adult woman who had mild COVID-19 (a few samples of this study predate the infection). Cell type and time point are not known.

The V call is TRBV9, the J call TRBJ1-2, with D hard to call. CDR3 length: 15 amino acids. Trimming shortened V by 0 bases and J by 0 bases, and 9 bases separated the two germline ends. The germline V gene has CDR1 SGDLS and CDR2 YYNGEE. The CDR3 sequence: CASSVGQAPNYGYTF. In nucleotides, the CDR3 is TGTGCCAGCAGCGTAGGGCAGGCCCCTAACTATGGCTACACCTTC.

CDR3 in DNA: TGTGCCAGCAGCGACCGCATATCGGGGGCCGGGGAGCTGTTTTTT. This sequence encodes CASSDRISGAGELFF. J is TRBJ2-2 and V is TRBV7-9, with D possibly being TRBD2 (6 bases). V lost 5 bases to trimming and J lost 6 bases, with 16 bases between them. The CDR3 runs to 15 residues. Germline loops: CDR1 SEHNR, CDR2 FQNEAQ (reference sequence).

The chain joins TRBV5-1 to TRBJ2-7; a weak D match, TRBD2 (6 bases). Germline CDR1 reads SGHRS; CDR2 reads YFSETQ. This CDR3 comprises 12 residues. V dropped 2 bases and J dropped 6 bases, with 9 bases sitting between them. The DNA of the CDR3 is TGCGCCAGCAGCTTAGGGACTTTCGAGCAGTACTTC. Its protein is CASSLGTFEQYF.

The gene calls are TRBV7-8 and TRBJ1-1; unclear D gene. The CDR3 has 14 residues. V was clipped by 7 bases and J by 0 bases, with 12 bases between them. Germline V gene sequence: CDR1 SGHVS, CDR2 FQNEAQ. CDR3 protein: CASNPTRMNTEAFF. The CDR3 nucleotides read TGTGCCAGCAACCCAACCCGAATGAACACTGAAGCTTTCTTT.

This clonotype showed up just a few times. The chain couples TRBV20-1 to TRBJ2-7; D may be TRBD2 (6 bases). Trimming took off 6 bases at V and 6 bases at J, with 24 bases between the two ends. The germline V gene encodes CDR1 DFQATT and CDR2 SNEGSKA (reference sequence). The CDR3 consists of 15 residues. CDR3: CSAPPAHSGGVEQYF. CDR3 sequence (DNA): TGCAGTGCGCCCCCAGCCCACTCCGGAGGGGTCGAGCAGTACTTC.

The table lists this clonotype with a few counts. The chain has TRBV29-1 and TRBJ2-7, with 7 bases aligning to TRBD1. Germline V gene lookup returns CDR1 SQVTM and CDR2 ANQGSEA. Unmatched junction bases numbered 8, after V lost 7 bases and J lost 2 bases. The CDR3 consists of 13 residues. The CDR3 coding sequence is TGCAGCGCAGTGGGACAGATTACCTACGAGCAGTACTTC. Protein product: CSAVGQITYEQYF.

The chain's CDR3 is CASSQGADTEAFF. The DNA of the CDR3 is TGTGCCAGTTCACAGGGGGCCGACACTGAAGCTTTCTTT. The chain recombines TRBV7-8 with TRBJ1-1; 9 bases agree with TRBD1. J lost 3 bases, V lost 9 bases, and 5 bases had no gene match. The CDR3 consists of 13 residues. Germline V gene data show CDR1 as SGHVS and CDR2 as FQNEAQ.

The CDR3 sequence is CSVSGSRTYEQYF. The CDR3 region has the DNA TGCAGTGTGTCCGGGTCAAGGACCTACGAGCAGTACTTC. The chain is built from TRBV20-1 and TRBJ2-7; D not resolved. CDR3 length equals 13 residues. Germline CDR1 DFQATT, CDR2 SNEGSKA (reference sequence). Trimming left V 7 bases short and J 2 bases short, with 15 bases between.

This clonotype was observed a few times. The rearrangement joins TRBV18 to TRBJ1-3, with TRBD1 as a possible D gene (5 bases). Germline-derived CDR1 and CDR2 are KGHSH and LQKENI. The CDR3 is 16 amino acids. The ends were cut back, 5 bases at V and 0 bases at J, with 14 bases in the middle. The CDR3 nucleotides are TGTGCCAGCTCAGGGACGAGGAGCTACTCTGGAAACACCATATATTTT. This encodes CASSGTRSYSGNTIYF.

There are a few counts of this clonotype. The chain has TRBV18 and TRBJ1-1, with TRBD1 identical over 9 bases. The germline gives CDR1 KGHSH, CDR2 LQKENI. V shed 3 bases, J shed 5 bases, and the junction held 7 bases outside the gene matches. The CDR3 runs 15 residues. This CDR3 is CASSPKQGAGTEAFF. The CDR3 nucleotides read TGTGCCAGCTCACCGAAACAGGGGGCAGGAACTGAAGCTTTCTTT.

The table lists this clonotype with a few counts. This sequence joins TRBV15 and TRBJ2-7; the D gene is possibly TRBD2 (6 bases). Germline lookup yields CDR1 LNHNV and CDR2 YYDKDF (reference sequence). V lost 3 bases and J 2 bases, leaving 11 bases between the germline ends. CDR3 length: 14 residues. The CDR3 DNA follows: TGTGCCACCAGCAGCGGGAGAGGGACCTACGAGCAGTACTTC. Protein: CATSSGRGTYEQYF. Full variable domain (missing parts from reference TRBV15 and TRBJ2-7): DAMVIQNPRYQVTQFGKPVTLSCSQTLNHNVMYWYQQKSSQAPKLLFHYYDKDFNNEADTPDNFQSRRPNTSFCFLDIRSPGLGDTAMYLCATSSGRGTYEQYFGPGTRLTVT.

This clonotype was counted between two and nine times. V gene TRBV7-3 combines with J gene TRBJ2-7, with 7 nucleotides matching TRBD1. CDR1 is SGHTA and CDR2 is FQGTGA in the germline V gene. Trimming at V came to 10 bases and at J to 3 bases, leaving 12 bases not matched to a gene. This CDR3 has 14 amino acids. The CDR3 reads CAIPQGIPCYEQYF. The CDR3 DNA is TGTGCCATCCCACAGGGGATCCCCTGCTACGAGCAGTACTTC.

The chain couples TRBV25-1 to TRBJ2-5, with a weak D call TRBD2 (7 bases). This CDR3 has 15 residues. V was cut by 1 base and J by 3 bases, with 12 bases left in between. Germline lookup yields CDR1 MGHDK and CDR2 SYGVNS. For the CDR3, the DNA is TGTGCCAGCAGTGAATGGGGGGCGGGGGAAGAGACCCAGTACTTC. Translation: CASSEWGAGEETQYF.

A few counts support this clonotype. The chain combines TRBV12-3 or TRBV12-4 with TRBJ2-3; 9 positions agree with TRBD2. V was clipped by 1 base and J by 2 bases; unmatched bases: 4. The CDR3 totals 16 residues. For the CDR3, the DNA is TGTGCCAGCAGTTTAGGGGGACTAGCTTTCACAGATACGCAGTATTTT. This sequence encodes CASSLGGLAFTDTQYF.

A few counts support this clonotype. Here the CDR3 reads CASSFRARDGEQFF. CDR3 sequence (DNA): TGTGCCAGCAGCTTCCGAGCTCGGGATGGTGAGCAGTTCTTC. The V gene is TRBV11-3, the J gene TRBJ2-1, with D maybe TRBD2 (5 bases). From germline, CDR1 is SGHNT and CDR2 YENEEA. V gave up 3 bases and J gave up 9 bases, with 15 bases separating them. This CDR3 region has 14 residues.

The genes are TRBV5-1 and TRBJ2-2; TRBD1 matches at 9 bases. Germline assignment: CDR1 SGHRS and CDR2 YFSETQ. The CDR3 loop spans 17 amino acids. V dropped 1 base and J dropped 5; count of bases not matched to a gene: 9. The CDR3 is CASSLHRPGQGTGELFF. Written as DNA, the CDR3 is TGCGCCAGCAGCTTGCATCGTCCGGGACAGGGAACCGGGGAGCTGTTTTTT.

This clonotype was detected many times. V and J are TRBV7-9 and TRBJ1-2, with no clear D. V dropped 6 bases and J dropped 2 bases, with 7 bases sitting between them. The CDR3 has 12 amino acids. Germline values: CDR1 SEHNR, CDR2 FQNEAQ (reference sequence). CDR3 DNA: TGTGCCAGCAGTCTCCTGAACTATGGCTACACCTTC. Translated, it gives CASSLLNYGYTF.

This clonotype turned up a few times. The chain is built from TRBV7-2 and TRBJ1-4, with 7 bases that match TRBD1. CDR3 length: 16 amino acids. CDR1 is SGHTA and CDR2 is FQGNSA in the germline V gene. Trimming removed 1 base from V and 8 bases from J; junction bases left unmatched: 10. CDR3 in DNA: TGTGCCAGCAGCTTAGAGGGTGGGACAGCCCCAGAAAAACTGTTTTTT. Protein: CASSLEGGTAPEKLFF. Drawing the rest from reference TRBV7-2 and TRBJ1-4, the complete variable domain is GAGVSQSPSNKVTEKGKDVELRCDPISGHTALYWYRQSLGQGLEFLIYFQGNSAPDKSGLPSDRFSAERTGGSVSTLTIQRTQQEDSAVYLCASSLEGGTAPEKLFFGSGTQLSVL.

This clonotype has more than one count but fewer than ten. The chain has TRBV7-2 and TRBJ1-1; D uncertain. Germline-derived CDR1 and CDR2 are SGHTA and FQGNSA. V lost 1 base and J lost 5, with 8 bases in between. The CDR3 sequence is 13 residues long. In nucleotides, the CDR3 is TGTGCCAGCAGCTTAGGGCGCCGGACTGAAGCTTTCTTT. Its protein product is CASSLGRRTEAFF. The full variable domain, rest sourced from reference TRBV7-2 and TRBJ1-1, is GAGVSQSPSNKVTEKGKDVELRCDPISGHTALYWYRQSLGQGLEFLIYFQGNSAPDKSGLPSDRFSAERTGGSVSTLTIQRTQQEDSAVYLCASSLGRRTEAFFGQGTRLTVV.